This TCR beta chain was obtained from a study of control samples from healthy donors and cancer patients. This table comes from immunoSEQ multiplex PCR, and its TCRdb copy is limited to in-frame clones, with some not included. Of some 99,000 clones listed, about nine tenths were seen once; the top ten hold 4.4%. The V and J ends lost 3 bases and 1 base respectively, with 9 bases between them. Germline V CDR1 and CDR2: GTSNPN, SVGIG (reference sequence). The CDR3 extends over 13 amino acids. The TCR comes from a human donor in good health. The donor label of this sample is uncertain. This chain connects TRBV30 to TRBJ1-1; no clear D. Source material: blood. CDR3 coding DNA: TGTGCCTGGAGATCGCCACCGAACACTGAAGCTTTCTTT. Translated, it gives CAWRSPPNTEAFF. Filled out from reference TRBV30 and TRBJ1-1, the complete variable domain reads SQTIHQWPATLVQPVGSPLSLECTVEGTSNPNLYWYRQAAGRGLQLLFYSVGIGQISSEVPQNLSASRPQDRQFILSSKKLLLSDSGFYLCAWRSPPNTEAFFGQGTRLTVV.